Listed below are T cell receptor beta chains from one sample, sequenced in a study of early T cells in non-severe SARS-CoV-2 infection. One entry per CDR3 protein, called by TCRdb with MiXCR from the 5' RACE reads. The sample includes approximately 110,000 distinct CDR3 sequences, 15% of them seen just once. The material sequenced was whole blood. These receptors were obtained from an adult who was a healthcare worker with PCR-confirmed SARS-CoV-2 infection or an uninfected control (not recorded which). Both conserved end residues are part of each CDR3. The order of the fields is CDR3 DNA, CDR3 protein, D gene, V gene, clone size, J gene. A D gene is named only where the DNA matches it firmly. A clone size is listed for some rows: how often the clone was seen (once, few, many), or a class if it is expanded.

CDR3nt: TGTGCCACCGCGAGGGGAATTGACAGGGAGTCTACTTATGGCTACACCTTC; CDR3aa: CATARGIDRESTYGYTF; d_gene: TRBD1; v_gene: TRBV10-3; abundance: few; j_gene: TRBJ1-2
CDR3nt: TGTGCCAGCGCGGCAGGGTCTAGCAATTCACCCCTCCACTTT; CDR3aa: CASAAGSSNSPLHF; d_gene: -; v_gene: TRBV2; abundance: -; j_gene: TRBJ1-6
CDR3nt: TGTGCCAGCAGCCAAGATCTAACTAGCGGGGGTGAGACCCAGTACTTC; CDR3aa: CASSQDLTSGGETQYF; d_gene: TRBD2; v_gene: TRBV3-1; abundance: many; j_gene: TRBJ2-5
CDR3nt: TGTGCCAGCAGCCCGGGGGGCCACGAGCAGTACTTC; CDR3aa: CASSPGGHEQYF; d_gene: -; v_gene: TRBV5-4; abundance: few; j_gene: TRBJ2-7
CDR3nt: TGTGCCAGCAGCCCGATCCATGGGCAGGCTAGCACAGATACGCAGTATTTT; CDR3aa: CASSPIHGQASTDTQYF; d_gene: -; v_gene: TRBV5-4; abundance: few; j_gene: TRBJ2-3
CDR3nt: TGTGCCAGCACCTTGGGGGGCACTGGGGACGAGCAGTACTTC; CDR3aa: CASTLGGTGDEQYF; d_gene: -; v_gene: TRBV12-3/TRBV12-4; abundance: -; j_gene: TRBJ2-7
CDR3nt: TGTGCCAGCAGTTTAGAGGTGAGCTCCTACGAGCAGTACTTC; CDR3aa: CASSLEVSSYEQYF; d_gene: -; v_gene: TRBV6-1; abundance: -; j_gene: TRBJ2-7
CDR3nt: TGTGCCAGCTCAGTGACAGCGGAAGCTTTCTTT; CDR3aa: CASSVTAEAFF; d_gene: -; v_gene: TRBV18; abundance: -; j_gene: TRBJ1-1
CDR3nt: TGCAGCGTGGGACAGGACACCTCCTACGAGCAGTACTTC; CDR3aa: CSVGQDTSYEQYF; d_gene: TRBD1; v_gene: TRBV29-1; abundance: -; j_gene: TRBJ2-7
CDR3nt: TGTGCTAGTGGTTTGAGTACAGCATTGGAGTTAAATGGCTACACCTTC; CDR3aa: CASGLSTALELNGYTF; d_gene: -; v_gene: TRBV12-5; abundance: -; j_gene: TRBJ1-2
CDR3nt: TGTGCCAGCAGCCAAGATGTGAAAAACACTGAAGCTTTCTTT; CDR3aa: CASSQDVKNTEAFF; d_gene: -; v_gene: TRBV3-1; abundance: -; j_gene: TRBJ1-1
CDR3nt: TGTGCCTGGATGGGGAACCAGCAGACCCAGTACTTC; CDR3aa: CAWMGNQQTQYF; d_gene: -; v_gene: TRBV30; abundance: many; j_gene: TRBJ2-5
CDR3nt: TGTGCCAGCAGTTCTGACAGTTCCCCTGGAAACACCATATATTTT; CDR3aa: CASSSDSSPGNTIYF; d_gene: -; v_gene: TRBV2; abundance: few; j_gene: TRBJ1-3
CDR3nt: TGCGCCAGCAGCTTAGCGCGCGGGGGGTCGACCGGGGAGCTGTTTTTT; CDR3aa: CASSLARGGSTGELFF; d_gene: TRBD2; v_gene: TRBV5-1; abundance: many; j_gene: TRBJ2-2
CDR3nt: TGTGCCAGCAGCTCGCTCGGACGGTTAGAGACCCAGTACTTC; CDR3aa: CASSSLGRLETQYF; d_gene: -; v_gene: TRBV7-7; abundance: -; j_gene: TRBJ2-5
CDR3nt: TGTGCCAGCAGCCAGGACAGGGCCACCGGGGAGCTGTTTTTT; CDR3aa: CASSQDRATGELFF; d_gene: TRBD1; v_gene: TRBV7-7; abundance: -; j_gene: TRBJ2-2
CDR3nt: TGTGCCAGCAGCCCAGGACAGGGGCTTAGCTCACCCCTCCACTTT; CDR3aa: CASSPGQGLSSPLHF; d_gene: TRBD1; v_gene: TRBV13; abundance: many; j_gene: TRBJ1-6
CDR3nt: TGTGCCAGCAGCTTATATGATACAGATACGCAGTATTTT; CDR3aa: CASSLYDTDTQYF; d_gene: -; v_gene: TRBV7-9; abundance: -; j_gene: TRBJ2-3
CDR3nt: TGCAGCGTTGGACTACTAGCCCTACAAGAGACCCAGTACTTC; CDR3aa: CSVGLLALQETQYF; d_gene: -; v_gene: TRBV29-1; abundance: once; j_gene: TRBJ2-5
CDR3nt: TGTGCCAGCAGTTTAGTAATGGATACGCAGTATTTT; CDR3aa: CASSLVMDTQYF; d_gene: -; v_gene: TRBV12-3/TRBV12-4; abundance: -; j_gene: TRBJ2-3
CDR3nt: TGTGCCAGCAGCTTATTAGGGATACAGGATTCACCCCTCCACTTT; CDR3aa: CASSLLGIQDSPLHF; d_gene: -; v_gene: TRBV7-8; abundance: few; j_gene: TRBJ1-6
CDR3nt: TGTGCCAGCAGCCTCCTAGCGGGGGGGCCTATCGGGGAGCTGTTTTTT; CDR3aa: CASSLLAGGPIGELFF; d_gene: TRBD2; v_gene: TRBV2; abundance: few; j_gene: TRBJ2-2
CDR3nt: TGTGCCAGTAGCGGGCCCGGTCACTCTGGGGCCAACGTCCTGACTTTC; CDR3aa: CASSGPGHSGANVLTF; d_gene: -; v_gene: TRBV19; abundance: -; j_gene: TRBJ2-6
CDR3nt: TGTGCCAGTAGTTCCTACTCTGGAAACACCATATATTTT; CDR3aa: CASSSYSGNTIYF; d_gene: -; v_gene: TRBV19; abundance: -; j_gene: TRBJ1-3
CDR3nt: TGTGCCAGCAGTATCAGGATTCCAAATGAAAAACTGTTTTTT; CDR3aa: CASSIRIPNEKLFF; d_gene: -; v_gene: TRBV27; abundance: -; j_gene: TRBJ1-4